This TCR beta chain was obtained from a study of identical twins. TCRdb reprocessed the 5' RACE reads with MiXCR, giving one entry per CDR3 protein. Of 500,000 to 700,000 distinct CDR3 sequences detected, around 7.5% appear once; the ten largest clones hold 1.5% to 2%. The same data also contributed to another study, on yellow fever vaccine responses in identical twins.

What was sequenced was PBMCs. The receptor comes from a woman younger than 35 in good health.

The CDR3 region has the DNA TGTGCCAGCACCTCACAGAGGGGGACGAGCTCTGGGGCCAACGTCCTGACTTTC. It encodes CASTSQRGTSSGANVLTF. The genes are TRBV28 and TRBJ2-6; the D gene is possibly TRBD1 (6 bases). V was clipped by 7 bases and J by 0 bases, with 19 bases between them. Germline CDR1 and CDR2: MDHEN and SYDVKM. This CDR3 is built from 18 residues.